The 30 T cell receptor beta chains presented below share a single source sample, sequenced in a study of long-term antiretroviral therapy in people with HIV. It was version v3.0 of the immunoSEQ assay that was run at survey level. Using immunoSEQ multiplex PCR, the repertoire was profiled, and TCRdb retains in-frame clones only, with some absent. The sample lists roughly 32,000 clones, roughly 98% occurring once. The sample in question was unsorted PBMCs, obtained 7.6 years after starting antiretroviral therapy. These receptor sequences come from a man in his thirties or forties with HIV.

This chain links TRBV11-3 with TRBJ1-1; D remains unclear. The CDR3 sequence is 13 residues long. Germline-derived CDR1 and CDR2 are SGHNT and YENEEA. V lost 5 bases and J lost 5, with 12 bases in between. CDR3: CASSEGGGTEAFF. The CDR3 DNA sequence: TGTGCCAGCAGCGAGGGAGGAGGGACTGAAGCTTTCTTT.

The rearrangement uses TRBV14 and TRBJ2-7, with D tentatively TRBD2 (6 bases). CDR3 length: 17 amino acids. Trimming cost V 3 bases and J 0 bases, with 18 bases left between them. The germline V gene has CDR1 SGHDN and CDR2 FVKESK. This chain's CDR3 is CASSHPRGRLSSYEQYF. The CDR3 nucleotides are TGTGCCAGCAGCCATCCCCGGGGGAGGCTGAGCTCCTACGAGCAGTACTTC.

The chain links TRBV6-1 to TRBJ2-7; D possibly matches TRBD1 or TRBD2 (5 bases each). The length of the CDR3 is 14 residues. V was cut by 3 bases and J by 2 bases, with 11 bases left in between. CDR1 and CDR2 (germline): MNHNS, SASEGT. This CDR3 reads CASSDWDGTYEQYF. The CDR3 DNA follows: TGTGCCAGCAGTGACTGGGACGGAACCTACGAGCAGTACTTC.

J is TRBJ2-5 and V is TRBV2, with 12 bases that match TRBD1. V trimming: 8 bases; J trimming: 8 bases; junction bases outside the gene matches: 9. Germline loops: CDR1 SNHLY, CDR2 FYNNEI. This CDR3 region has 14 residues. CDR3 nucleotides: TGTGCCAGCGGGGACAGGGGGCAACGTAGCACCCAGTACTTC. Amino acid sequence: CASGDRGQRSTQYF.

The V call is TRBV12-5, the J call TRBJ2-3; the match to TRBD2 covers 8 bases. The CDR3 is made up of 15 amino acids. Germline V gene sequence: CDR1 LGHNT, CDR2 FRNRAP. Germline trimming cut 5 bases from V and 3 bases from J; bases unmatched to any gene: 7. The CDR3 is CASGLPGLETDTQYF. The CDR3 DNA reads TGTGCTAGTGGTCTCCCGGGACTAGAAACAGATACGCAGTATTTT.

Concerning this clone: At one boundary the junction diverges from the germline segment, which might be a read error. This chain joins TRBV7-6 and TRBJ2-7; D call uncertain. The CDR3 sequence is 8 residues long. CDR1 and CDR2 from the germline V gene are SGHVS and FNYEAQ. The CDR3 reads CASSLAGF. The CDR3 coding sequence is TGTGCCAGCAGCTTAGCAGGGTTC.

The genes are TRBV7-2 and TRBJ2-7; 13 positions agree with TRBD2. Trimming cost V 3 bases and J 6 bases; bases outside gene matches: 2. The CDR3 runs 14 residues. The V gene's germline CDR1 is SGHTA and CDR2 FQGNSA. The CDR3 DNA follows: TGTGCCAGCAGCTTCCGACTAGCGGGGGGCGAGCAGTACTTC. This sequence encodes CASSFRLAGGEQYF.

V gene TRBV6-1 combines with J gene TRBJ1-5; weak D call: TRBD1 (5 bases). Germline loops: CDR1 MNHNS, CDR2 SASEGT. The CDR3 is made up of 16 amino acids. The V end lost 2 bases, the J end lost 4 bases, and 15 bases lay between the germline ends. The CDR3 DNA is TGTGCCAGCAGTGAACCGCAGGGAAGGCGAAATCAGCCCCAGCATTTT. Its translation: CASSEPQGRRNQPQHF.

V gene TRBV13 combines with J gene TRBJ1-5; D ambiguous. V gave up 4 bases and J gave up 5 bases, with 12 bases separating them. Germline values: CDR1 PRHDT, CDR2 FYEKMQ (reference sequence). This CDR3 region has 14 residues. For the CDR3, the DNA is TGTGCCAGCAGCTCGTCCCCGGCTCATCAGCCCCAGCATTTT. Translating it yields CASSSSPAHQPQHF.

The rearrangement joins TRBV18 to TRBJ2-7; D possibly corresponds to TRBD1 (5 bases). The CDR3 length is 13 residues. Germline V CDR1 and CDR2: KGHSH, LQKENI. The V and J ends lost 4 bases and 2 bases respectively, with 9 bases between them. The CDR3 DNA reads as TGTGCCAGCTCACGACAGTCTACCTACGAGCAGTACTTC. Amino acids: CASSRQSTYEQYF.

The chain joins TRBV11-2 to TRBJ2-1; 11 nucleotides match TRBD2. Germline assignment: CDR1 SGHAT and CDR2 FQNNGV. J was trimmed by 5 bases and V by 5 bases; bases with no gene match: 8. The CDR3 spans 16 residues. The CDR3 reads CASSPSVGLADNEQFF. CDR3 DNA: TGTGCCAGCAGCCCCTCTGTGGGACTAGCGGACAATGAGCAGTTCTTC.

The chain joins TRBV7-3 to TRBJ2-7; 12 bases match TRBD2. CDR3 size: 17 residues. Germline-derived CDR1 and CDR2 are SGHTA and FQGTGA. J was trimmed by 4 bases and V by 5 bases; bases with no gene match: 12. This chain's CDR3 is CASSPSGRARGSYEQYF. For the CDR3, the DNA is TGTGCCAGCAGCCCTAGCGGGAGGGCCAGGGGATCGTACGAGCAGTACTTC.

This chain's CDR3 is CASSHFRGIVYNEQFF. CDR3 coding DNA: TGTGCCAGCAGTCATTTTCGCGGGATTGTCTACAATGAGCAGTTCTTC. The chain combines TRBV27 with TRBJ2-1; possibly TRBD2 for D (6 bases). The germline V gene has CDR1 MNHEY and CDR2 SMNVEV (reference sequence). V shed 5 bases and J shed 3 bases, with 17 bases lying between them. This CDR3 is 16 amino acids long.

The chain uses TRBV15 and TRBJ1-1, with D tentatively TRBD1 (5 bases). This CDR3 is 13 amino acids long. Trimming removed 7 bases at V and 3 bases at J, with 12 bases between. Per the germline V gene, CDR1 is LNHNV and CDR2 is YYDKDF (reference sequence). The CDR3 here is CATTGGWDTEAFF. The DNA for the CDR3 is TGTGCCACCACGGGGGGTTGGGACACTGAAGCTTTCTTT.

This chain uses TRBV5-6 with TRBJ2-5, with a tentative D call TRBD2 (6 bases). V was clipped by 1 base and J by 0 bases, with 7 bases between them. CDR3 length equals 14 residues. CDR1 and CDR2 (germline): SGHDT, YYEEEE. CDR3 amino acids: CASSLSGYQETQYF. CDR3 nucleotides: TGTGCCAGCAGCTTGAGCGGGTACCAAGAGACCCAGTACTTC.

V and J are TRBV19 and TRBJ1-2; possibly TRBD1 for D (5 bases). The germline CDR1 and CDR2 sequences are LNHDA and SQIVND (reference sequence). This CDR3 is built from 14 residues. V lost 5 bases to trimming and J lost 4 bases, with 14 bases between them. CDR3 sequence reads: CASSARDGLYGYTF. CDR3 sequence (DNA): TGTGCCAGTAGTGCCCGGGACGGACTCTATGGCTACACCTTC.

This chain links TRBV7-2 with TRBJ2-6; the D gene is possibly TRBD1 (5 bases). The ends were cut back, 4 bases at V and 1 base at J, with 11 bases in the middle. The CDR3 covers 16 residues. Per the germline V gene, CDR1 is SGHTA and CDR2 is FQGNSA. This CDR3 is CASSSTVSSGANVLTF. CDR3 DNA: TGTGCCAGCAGCTCGACAGTTTCTTCTGGGGCCAACGTCCTGACTTTC.

V and J are TRBV6-6 and TRBJ2-7, with D perhaps matching TRBD1 (6 bases). Germline V gene lookup returns CDR1 MNHNY and CDR2 SVGAGI (reference sequence). This CDR3 region has 12 residues. V lost 6 bases to trimming and J lost 4 bases, with 10 bases between them. The CDR3 reads CASSPQGYEQYF. The CDR3, as DNA: TGTGCCAGCAGCCCACAGGGATACGAGCAGTACTTC.

V gene TRBV11-1 combines with J gene TRBJ2-3; D is undetermined. Germline CDR1 SGHAT, CDR2 FQDESV (reference sequence). CDR3 length: 13 amino acids. V was trimmed by 4 bases and J by 2 bases, leaving 7 bases between them. Here the CDR3 DNA reads TGTGCCAGCAGCTCTGAGTTCACAGATACGCAGTATTTT. Amino acids: CASSSEFTDTQYF.

This rearrangement joins TRBV7-2 to TRBJ1-3; D gene uncertain. The ends were cut back, 1 base at V and 1 base at J, with 8 bases in the middle. This CDR3 is built from 15 residues. Germline V lookup: CDR1 SGHTA, CDR2 FQGNSA. CDR3 in DNA: TGTGCCAGCAGCTTAGTCACGACATCTGGAAACACCATATATTTT. Translating gives CASSLVTTSGNTIYF.

The chain links TRBV6-5 to TRBJ2-3, with 14 positions matching TRBD2. The CDR3 totals 14 residues. J gave up 5 bases and V 6 bases, and 1 base lay outside the gene matches. Germline V gives CDR1 MNHEY, CDR2 SVGAGI. CDR3 region: CASRGLAGVDTQYF. CDR3 in DNA: TGTGCCAGCAGGGGACTAGCGGGAGTAGATACGCAGTATTTT.

This clone was recorded only once. The chain carries TRBV5-1 and TRBJ1-3; no clear D. From germline, CDR1 is SGHRS and CDR2 YFSETQ. Trimming pared 4 bases from V and 3 bases from J, leaving 8 bases between. The CDR3 has 13 residues. CDR3 DNA: TGCGCCAGCAGCCCGGAATTTGGAAACACCATATATTTT. It specifies CASSPEFGNTIYF.

The chain uses TRBV29-1 and TRBJ1-1; no clear D gene. The germline V and J ends were trimmed by 4 bases and 1 base, with 10 bases remaining between them. The germline gives CDR1 SQVTM, CDR2 ANQGSEA. This CDR3 comprises 13 residues. CDR3 residues: CSVGYQRNTEAFF. CDR3 in DNA: TGCAGCGTTGGATACCAGCGGAACACTGAAGCTTTCTTT. The variable domain in full, with the rest retrieved from reference TRBV29-1 and TRBJ1-1, is SAVISQKPSRDICQRGTSLTIQCQVDSQVTMMFWYRQQPGQSLTLIATANQGSEATYESGFVIDKFPISRPNLTFSTLTVSNMSPEDSSIYLCSVGYQRNTEAFFGQGTRLTVV.

This sequence joins TRBV6-1 and TRBJ2-7; the D gene could be TRBD1 or TRBD2 (5 bases each). Germline CDR1 reads MNHNS; CDR2 reads SASEGT. The CDR3 spans 13 residues. V lost 5 bases and J 6 bases, leaving 14 bases between the germline ends. CDR3 nucleotides: TGTGCCAGCAGTCTGGGACGTTTGGGCGAGCAGTACTTC. Amino acid sequence: CASSLGRLGEQYF.

CDR3 residues: CASISGNEQYF. CDR3 DNA: TGTGCCAGCATCTCCGGTAACGAGCAGTACTTC. V is TRBV21-1 and J is TRBJ2-7; the DNA was not compared with TRBD2, the D call given in the table. TRBV21-1 is listed as a pseudogene. This CDR3 region has 11 residues.

J is TRBJ1-1 and V is TRBV29-1; D gene uncertain. This CDR3 is built from 12 residues. Germline lookup yields CDR1 SQVTM and CDR2 ANQGSEA. Trimming removed 6 bases at V and 3 bases at J, with 11 bases between. CDR3 protein: CSVRTGHTEAFF. CDR3 bases: TGCAGCGTCCGGACCGGACACACTGAAGCTTTCTTT.

This rearrangement joins TRBV5-5 to TRBJ1-1; D gene ambiguous. Trimming shortened V by 2 bases and J by 5 bases, and 10 bases separated the two germline ends. The CDR3 sequence is 13 residues long. Germline V gives CDR1 SGHKS, CDR2 YYEKEE (reference sequence). The CDR3 DNA reads as TGTGCCAGCAGCTTAATAGGGTATACTGAAGCTTTCTTT. This sequence encodes CASSLIGYTEAFF.

This chain connects TRBV6-5 to TRBJ1-4; D unclear. V was shortened by 8 bases and J by 1 base, with 11 bases between the two germline ends. The germline V gene has CDR1 MNHEY and CDR2 SVGAGI. The CDR3 sequence is 14 residues long. The CDR3, as DNA: TGTGCCAGCTCCTCAGTCTTAACTAATGAAAAACTGTTTTTT. Residues: CASSSVLTNEKLFF.

This sequence joins TRBV21-1 and TRBJ2-7; the table's TRBD1 call for D was not verified on the DNA. TRBV21-1 is noted as a pseudogene. The CDR3 is 14 amino acids. CDR3 protein: CASRGQNLGYEQYF. As DNA, the CDR3 is TGTGCCAGCAGGGGACAAAACCTGGGCTACGAGCAGTACTTC.

The chain has TRBV6-5 and TRBJ2-2; 8 bases agree with TRBD2. Germline V gene lookup returns CDR1 MNHEY and CDR2 SVGAGI. The CDR3 totals 15 residues. The ends lost 6 bases at V and 1 base at J; junction bases unmatched: 4. The CDR3: CASRRGDRNTGELFF. The CDR3 DNA reads TGTGCCAGCAGGCGGGGGGACCGGAACACCGGGGAGCTGTTTTTT.